This entry lists 28 T cell receptor beta chains sequenced from one sample in a study of metastatic and nonmetastatic thyroid tumors. Before thyroid surgery, none of the patients had received any treatment. MiXCR was used by TCRdb to re-call the PCR reads. The sample consists of some 19,000 clones, 32% of them appearing once. Specimen: adjacent normal tissue. The receptors stem from a female donor with papillary thyroid cancer or a benign thyroid nodule (not recorded which). Some clones in this sample may be carry-over from other donors' samples.

The chain employs TRBV6-1 and TRBJ2-7; 8 bases line up with TRBD2. CDR3 length equals 12 residues. V dropped 6 bases and J dropped 3; count of bases not matched to a gene: 1. Germline values: CDR1 MNHNS, CDR2 SASEGT. In nucleotides, the CDR3 is TGTGCCAGCAGACGGGGGGGCTACGAGCAGTACTTC. Protein sequence: CASRRGGYEQYF.

This clone was observed a handful of times. This rearrangement joins TRBV12-5 to TRBJ1-3; unclear D gene. This CDR3 is built from 18 residues. With 3 bases removed from V and 0 bases from J, the gap between germline ends came to 18 bases. Germline CDR1 and CDR2: LGHNT and FRNRAP. This CDR3 reads CASGLVLGQIGSGNTIYF. The CDR3 nucleotides read TGTGCTAGTGGTTTAGTCCTAGGGCAGATAGGCTCTGGAAACACCATATATTTT.

This rearrangement joins TRBV11-3 to TRBJ1-2, with D uncertain. The CDR3 spans 15 residues. The V end was cut by 4 bases, the J end by 1 base, with 13 bases between. Per the germline V gene, CDR1 is SGHNT and CDR2 is YENEEA. CDR3 bases: TGTGCCAGCAGCTATCCCTACCAGAGTAACTATGGCTACACCTTC. Translated: CASSYPYQSNYGYTF.

This clone is medium-sized by share. The chain is built from TRBV5-1 and TRBJ2-1; the match to TRBD1 covers 8 bases. Germline values: CDR1 SGHRS, CDR2 YFSETQ. The ends lost 0 bases at V and 0 bases at J; junction bases unmatched: 2. This CDR3 is built from 16 residues. The CDR3 here is CASSLGTGGSYNEQFF. The DNA for the CDR3 is TGCGCCAGCAGCTTGGGAACAGGGGGCTCCTACAATGAGCAGTTCTTC.

The V and J genes are TRBV6-1 and TRBJ1-2, with TRBD1 matching 10 bases. V trimming: 6 bases; J trimming: 1 base; junction bases outside the gene matches: 5. Germline CDR1 is MNHNS and CDR2 is SASEGT. CDR3 length equals 15 residues. CDR3 sequence: CASSRQGAVNYGYTF. The DNA for the CDR3 is TGTGCCAGCAGCCGACAGGGGGCGGTTAACTATGGCTACACCTTC.

A word on this clone: One junction end does not reproduce the germline sequence, and a read error may be involved. This rearrangement joins TRBV30 to TRBJ1-2, with a tentative D call TRBD1 (5 bases). This CDR3 comprises 15 residues. Germline CDR1 and CDR2: GTSNPN and SVGIG (reference sequence). The DNA of the CDR3 is TGTGCCTGGAGTACAGCCTACGAGGGGTGGCAAGGCTACGCCTTC. Translated: CAWSTAYEGWQGYAF.

This clone was picked up a small number of times. The chain carries TRBV24-1 and TRBJ1-1; D ambiguous. Trimming stripped 5 bases from V and 4 bases from J, with 13 bases between. The CDR3 has 14 residues. CDR1 is KGHDR and CDR2 is SFDVKD in the germline V gene. CDR3 sequence reads: CATSGKVGGTEAFF. The CDR3 coding sequence is TGTGCCACCAGTGGAAAGGTTGGAGGCACTGAAGCTTTCTTT.

The chain recombines TRBV6-5 with TRBJ1-3, with a possible D match to TRBD1 (5 bases). This CDR3 contains 15 residues. Per the germline V gene, CDR1 is MNHEY and CDR2 is SVGAGI. Trimming shortened V by 2 bases and J by 1 base, and 9 bases separated the two germline ends. This chain's CDR3 is CASSYVGGSGNTIYF. The CDR3 coding sequence is TGTGCCAGCAGTTACGTGGGGGGATCTGGAAACACCATATATTTT.

The V gene is TRBV5-1, the J gene TRBJ2-3; 9 bases line up with TRBD2. Germline assignment: CDR1 SGHRS and CDR2 YFSETQ. V shed 4 bases and J 2 bases; nucleotides not matched to a gene: 5. The CDR3 covers 15 residues. The CDR3 coding sequence is TGCGCCAGCAGCACTAGCGGGTCCTCCACAGATACGCAGTATTTT. Amino acids: CASSTSGSSTDTQYF.

V gene TRBV5-1 combines with J gene TRBJ1-3; D is possibly TRBD1 (5 bases). The V gene's germline CDR1 is SGHRS and CDR2 YFSETQ. V was clipped by 1 base and J by 0 bases, with 8 bases between them. The CDR3 extends over 15 amino acids. CDR3: CASSLWDGSGNTIYF. The CDR3 nucleotides read TGCGCCAGCAGCTTGTGGGACGGCTCTGGAAACACCATATATTTT.

This clone was picked up many times. This chain connects TRBV5-6 to TRBJ1-1, with TRBD1 as a possible D gene (6 bases). The ends were cut back, 3 bases at V and 4 bases at J, with 10 bases in the middle. The CDR3 sequence is 13 residues long. From germline, CDR1 is SGHDT and CDR2 YYEEEE. The CDR3: CASSWRGGTEAFF. For the CDR3, the DNA is TGTGCCAGCAGCTGGAGGGGGGGCACTGAAGCTTTCTTT.

This clone was counted only a few times. V gene TRBV28 combines with J gene TRBJ1-5; no reliable D call. From germline, CDR1 is MDHEN and CDR2 SYDVKM. The CDR3 consists of 14 residues. V lost 2 bases and J 5 bases, leaving 10 bases between the germline ends. The CDR3, as DNA: TGTGCCAGCAGTTTACGTAGGAGTTATCAGCCCCAGCATTTT. It codes for CASSLRRSYQPQHF.

Concerning this clone itself: The junction and the germline gene differ at one end; a read error may be behind it. This chain joins TRBV6-2 or TRBV6-3 and TRBJ2-7; 8 bases are shared with TRBD1. CDR3 length: 15 amino acids. The germline gives CDR1 MNHEY, CDR2 SVGEGT. The CDR3 region is CACSGDRGFSYLQYF. Here the CDR3 DNA reads TGTGCCTGCAGTGGCGACAGGGGATTCTCCTACTTGCAGTACTTC.

The rearrangement uses TRBV2 and TRBJ2-1; D tentatively fits TRBD1 or TRBD2 (5 bases each). Germline values: CDR1 SNHLY, CDR2 FYNNEI. The V end was cut by 6 bases, the J end by 2 bases, with 20 bases between. This CDR3 has 17 residues. The CDR3 is CASRDGVGRGTYNEQFF. CDR3 DNA: TGTGCCAGCAGAGACGGGGTGGGGCGAGGGACCTACAATGAGCAGTTCTTC.

This clone came up a few times. This chain links TRBV28 with TRBJ1-6; TRBD1 agrees at 10 bases. The CDR3 length is 15 residues. From germline, CDR1 is MDHEN and CDR2 SYDVKM. After removal of 5 bases from V and 6 bases from J, the junction contained 4 bases not matched to a gene. DNA for the CDR3: TGTGCCAGCAGTCGCGACAGGGGGCGTAATTCACCCCTCCACTTT. Its translation is CASSRDRGRNSPLHF.

This clone was counted at least ten times. The rearrangement uses TRBV5-4 and TRBJ2-1; the match to TRBD2 covers 8 bases. This CDR3 spans 15 amino acids. Germline loops: CDR1 SGHNT, CDR2 YYREEE (reference sequence). After removal of 0 bases from V and 6 bases from J, the junction contained 5 bases not matched to a gene. The CDR3 protein is CASSLVRGGFNEQFF. CDR3 bases: TGTGCCAGCAGCTTGGTTCGGGGGGGCTTCAATGAGCAGTTCTTC.

The rearrangement links TRBV27 to TRBJ2-1; D unresolved. V lost 10 bases and J lost 5, with 18 bases in between. Per germline, CDR1 MNHEY and CDR2 SMNVEV (reference sequence). The CDR3 covers 14 residues. The CDR3 here is CANRTLIVHNEQFF. The CDR3 nucleotides read TGTGCCAATAGAACCCTGATTGTACACAATGAGCAGTTCTTC.

This clone has just a few counts. The V call is TRBV3-1, the J call TRBJ2-1; 8 bases line up with TRBD1. The germline V gene has CDR1 LGHDT and CDR2 YNNKEL (reference sequence). V shed 4 bases and J 4 bases; nucleotides not matched to a gene: 6. This CDR3 is 15 amino acids long. CDR3 coding DNA: TGTGCCAGCAGCCCTAGGACAGGGAAGTACAATGAGCAGTTCTTC. Its protein is CASSPRTGKYNEQFF.

The chain joins TRBV28 to TRBJ2-1; 13 bases fit TRBD2. The ends lost 1 base at V and 9 bases at J; junction bases unmatched: 9. CDR3 length: 17 amino acids. Germline CDR1 is MDHEN and CDR2 is SYDVKM. The CDR3 nucleotides are TGTGCCAGCAGTTTATTGACTAGCGGGAGGTCGGGAGGTGAGCAGTTCTTC. This translates into CASSLLTSGRSGGEQFF. Full variable domain (missing parts from reference TRBV28 and TRBJ2-1): DVKVTQSSRYLVKRTGEKVFLECVQDMDHENMFWYRQDPGLGLRLIYFSYDVKMKEKGDIPEGYSVSREKKERFSLILESASTNQTSMYLCASSLLTSGRSGGEQFFGPGTRLTVL.

The chain couples TRBV6-4 to TRBJ2-1, with 14 bases matching TRBD2. The CDR3 has 16 residues. Trimming removed 2 bases from V and 6 bases from J; junction bases left unmatched: 3. CDR1 MRHNA and CDR2 SNTAGT come from the germline V gene. CDR3 nucleotides: TGTGCCAGCAGTGACGCAGGGACTAGCGGGAGCAATGAGCAGTTCTTC. This gives the protein CASSDAGTSGSNEQFF.

The chain recombines TRBV11-2 with TRBJ1-2; 7 bases fit TRBD1. The CDR3 extends over 15 amino acids. Germline V gene sequence: CDR1 SGHAT, CDR2 FQNNGV. V dropped 5 bases and J dropped 2; count of bases not matched to a gene: 8. CDR3 residues: CASSRETGRNYGYTF. CDR3 nucleotides: TGTGCCAGCAGCAGAGAGACAGGGAGAAACTATGGCTACACCTTC. Drawing the rest from reference TRBV11-2 and TRBJ1-2, the complete variable domain is EAGVAQSPRYKIIEKRQSVAFWCNPISGHATLYWYQQILGQGPKLLIQFQNNGVVDDSQLPKDRFSAERLKGVDSTLKIQPAKLEDSAVYLCASSRETGRNYGYTFGSGTRLTVV.

This clone has only a few counts. The chain has TRBV6-1 and TRBJ2-7, with D unresolved. V gave up 2 bases and J gave up 0 bases, with 11 bases separating them. CDR1 is MNHNS, CDR2 SASEGT, per germline. The CDR3 contains 15 residues. The CDR3 DNA follows: TGTGCCAGCAGTGAAAGGTCGGAGCCCTCCTACGAGCAGTACTTC. Its protein product is CASSERSEPSYEQYF.

In nucleotides, the CDR3 is TGTGCCAGTAGTGGCGAACAGGGACTGGATCAGCCCCAGCATTTT. Residues: CASSGEQGLDQPQHF. This chain links TRBV19 with TRBJ1-5; D possibly corresponds to TRBD1 (6 bases). V was pared by 5 bases and J by 5 bases, with 16 bases between. Germline V CDR1 and CDR2: LNHDA, SQIVND (reference sequence). This CDR3 region has 15 residues.

J is TRBJ2-7 and V is TRBV7-9; unclear D gene. V lost 5 bases to trimming and J lost 7 bases, with 15 bases between them. There are 13 residues in the CDR3. Germline V gives CDR1 SEHNR, CDR2 FQNEAQ (reference sequence). The CDR3 loop is CASSHIQPLEQYF. CDR3 in DNA: TGTGCCAGCAGCCATATCCAGCCTTTAGAGCAGTACTTC.

This clone occurred a few times. The gene calls are TRBV12-3 or TRBV12-4 and TRBJ1-5, with 7 bases fitting TRBD1. The trim removed 5 bases at V and 1 base at J, leaving 2 bases unmatched. The CDR3 contains 14 residues. CDR3: CASSDRVSNQPQHF. CDR3 DNA: TGTGCCAGCAGTGACAGGGTGAGCAATCAGCCCCAGCATTTT.

The gene calls are TRBV20-1 and TRBJ2-1; 7 bases map to TRBD2. Germline lookup yields CDR1 DFQATT and CDR2 SNEGSKA (reference sequence). V lost 1 base, J lost 8 bases, and 14 bases stayed unmatched. This CDR3 contains 16 residues. This CDR3 is CSARVAGHTVGDEQFF. The CDR3 coding sequence is TGCAGTGCTAGAGTAGCGGGCCACACGGTTGGGGATGAGCAGTTCTTC.

This clone was counted at least ten times. Other DNA sequences in the same sample also yield this CDR3. The chain has TRBV15 and TRBJ1-4; no clear D gene. The germline V gene has CDR1 LNHNV and CDR2 YYDKDF (reference sequence). The CDR3 has 14 amino acids. V lost 4 bases and J 0 bases, leaving 6 bases between the germline ends. CDR3 protein: CATSTVPTNEKLFF. The DNA of the CDR3 is TGTGCCACCAGCACCGTGCCAACTAATGAAAAACTGTTTTTT. The full variable domain, in which reference TRBV15 and TRBJ1-4 provide the parts outside the CDR3, is DAMVIQNPRYQVTQFGKPVTLSCSQTLNHNVMYWYQQKSSQAPKLLFHYYDKDFNNEADTPDNFQSRRPNTSFCFLDIRSPGLGDTAMYLCATSTVPTNEKLFFGSGTQLSVL.

The chain recombines TRBV11-2 with TRBJ2-1; 11 bases align to TRBD2. Germline V gene data show CDR1 as SGHAT and CDR2 as FQNNGV. CDR3 size: 16 residues. Trimming took 5 bases from V and 7 from J; bases not matched to a gene: 10. This CDR3 is CASSELLAGGRNEQFF. Written as DNA, the CDR3 is TGTGCCAGCAGCGAACTCCTAGCGGGAGGTCGGAATGAGCAGTTCTTC.